These T cell receptor beta chains were read from a single sample in a study of blood T cell repertoires in COVID-19. Sequenced by immunoSEQ multiplex PCR; TCRdb stores in-frame clones only, minus some. Of 200,000 to 250,000 clones listed, 75% to 85% are singletons. The sample consisted of PBMCs or T cells enriched from blood (not recorded which). The source is a man aged 30-40 years with acute COVID-19. Both conserved end residues are part of each CDR3. The D gene is left open where the match is weak. Some rows have no size entry. The others give once, few or many, or a class for an expanded clone.

>TRBV10-3|-|TRBJ2-5|-
CAISDGRAAETQYF
TGTGCCATCAGTGACGGGCGGGCGGCGGAGACCCAGTACTTC
>TRBV18|-|TRBJ2-3|-
CASCQTDTQYF
TGTGCCAGCTGTCAAACAGATACGCAGTATTTT
>TRBV5-6|few|TRBJ2-1|-
CASSPDRYNEQFF
TGTGCCAGCAGTCCTGACAGGTACAATGAGCAGTTCTTC
>TRBV3-1/TRBV3-2|-|TRBJ1-2|TRBD1
CASSRNGQESTYGYTF
TGTGCCAGCAGCCGCAACGGACAGGAAAGCACCTATGGCTACACCTTC
>TRBV18|-|TRBJ2-1|-
CASSPTGNYYEQFF
TGTGCCAGCTCACCCACAGGGAATTATTATGAGCAGTTCTTC
>TRBV6-5|-|TRBJ2-3|-
CASSYSSSGGQYF
TGTGCCAGCAGTTACTCCTCGAGCGGCGGCCAGTATTTT
>TRBV5-1|-|TRBJ2-3|TRBD1
CASSSGQGLTDTQYF
TGCGCCAGCAGCTCCGGACAGGGCCTTACAGATACGCAGTATTTT
>TRBV3-1/TRBV3-2|-|TRBJ2-1|TRBD2
CASSRESLAGGPNEQFF
TGTGCCAGCAGCCGAGAGTCCCTCGCGGGGGGTCCCAATGAGCAGTTCTTC
>TRBV6-6|-|TRBJ1-5|-
CASSYSEGNQPQHF
TGTGCCAGCAGTTACTCTGAGGGAAACCAGCCCCAGCATTTT
>TRBV19|-|TRBJ1-3|TRBD1
CASSPDRAAGNTIYF
TGTGCCAGTAGCCCGGACAGGGCCGCTGGAAACACCATATATTTT
>TRBV9|-|TRBJ2-1|TRBD2
CASSPGVPGGQYNEQFF
TGTGCCAGCAGCCCAGGGGTCCCGGGGGGGCAATACAATGAGCAGTTCTTC
>TRBV15|once|TRBJ1-1|TRBD1
CATSRGSGTGAAEAFF
TGTGCCACCAGCCGAGGTTCCGGGACAGGGGCGGCTGAAGCTTTCTTT
>TRBV6-5|-|TRBJ2-1|-
CASRDSDSANEQFF
TGTGCCAGCAGGGACTCCGACTCGGCGAATGAGCAGTTCTTC
>TRBV18|-|TRBJ1-1|-
CASSQGNGVNTEAFF
TGTGCCAGCTCACAGGGGAATGGGGTGAACACTGAAGCTTTCTTT
>TRBV7-3|-|TRBJ1-6|-
CASSQGGDSPLHF
TGTGCCAGCAGCCAAGGCGGGGATTCACCCCTCCACTTT
>TRBV5-1|-|TRBJ2-2|-
CASSLGQGTGELFF
TGCGCCAGCAGCTTGGGGCAGGGGACCGGGGAGCTGTTTTTT
>TRBV3-1/TRBV3-2|-|TRBJ1-4|TRBD1
CASSARPGQTNEKLFF
TGTGCCAGCAGCGCGCGTCCGGGACAGACTAATGAAAAACTGTTTTTT
>TRBV12-3/TRBV12-4|once|TRBJ1-2|-
CASSHRVGYTF
TGTGCCAGCAGCCACAGGGTTGGCTACACCTTC
>TRBV9|-|TRBJ2-5|TRBD2
CASSVSGGQGETQYF
TGTGCCAGCAGCGTTAGCGGGGGGCAGGGAGAGACCCAGTACTTC
>TRBV7-3|few|TRBJ2-2|TRBD1
CASSKDATGNPGELFF
TGTGCCAGCAGCAAAGATGCGACAGGGAACCCCGGGGAGCTGTTTTTT
>TRBV7-9|-|TRBJ2-3|-
CASGQDTQYF
TGTGCCAGTGGGCAAGATACGCAGTATTTT
>TRBV27|-|TRBJ1-1|-
CASRDSIVNTEAFF
TGTGCCAGCAGGGACTCAATAGTGAACACTGAAGCTTTCTTT
>TRBV15|many|TRBJ2-5|TRBD1
CATSRPDRGQETQYF
TGTGCCACCAGCAGACCTGACAGGGGGCAAGAGACCCAGTACTTC
>TRBV5-1|-|TRBJ2-3|TRBD2
CASSKTSGGVTDTQYF
TGCGCCAGCAGCAAGACTAGCGGGGGAGTCACAGATACGCAGTATTTT
>TRBV27|-|TRBJ2-1|-
CASSPPAGNEQFF
TGTGCCAGCAGTCCGCCGGCGGGGAATGAGCAGTTCTTC
>TRBV4-1|-|TRBJ1-2|TRBD1
CASSPGDRDYGYTF
TGCGCCAGCAGCCCTGGAGACAGGGACTATGGCTACACCTTC
>TRBV2|once|TRBJ2-2|TRBD2
CASSRTSGNTGELFF
TGTGCCAGCAGTCGAACTAGCGGGAACACCGGGGAGCTGTTTTTT
>TRBV6-6|few|TRBJ2-5|-
CASSYSAETQYF
TGTGCCAGCAGTTACTCCGCGGAGACCCAGTACTTC
>TRBV18|once|TRBJ2-5|-
CASSPIGQETQYF
TGTGCCAGCTCACCGATCGGCCAAGAGACCCAGTACTTC
>TRBV30|-|TRBJ1-4|TRBD1
CAWRGSGTGVEKLFF
TGTGCCTGGAGGGGGTCCGGGACAGGGGTTGAAAAACTGTTTTTT
>TRBV5-1|-|TRBJ1-5|-
CASSLDGVSNQPQHF
TGCGCCAGCAGCCTCGACGGGGTAAGCAATCAGCCCCAGCATTTT